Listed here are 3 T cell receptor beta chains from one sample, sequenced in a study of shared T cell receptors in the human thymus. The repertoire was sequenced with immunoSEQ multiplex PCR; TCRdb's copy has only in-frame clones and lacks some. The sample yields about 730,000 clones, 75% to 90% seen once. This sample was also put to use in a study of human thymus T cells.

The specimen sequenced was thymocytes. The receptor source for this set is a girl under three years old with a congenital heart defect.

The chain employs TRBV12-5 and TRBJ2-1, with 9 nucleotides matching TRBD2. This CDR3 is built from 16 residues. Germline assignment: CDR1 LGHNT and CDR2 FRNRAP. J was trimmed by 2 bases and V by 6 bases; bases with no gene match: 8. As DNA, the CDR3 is TGTGCTAGTGGCTCCACCTTAGCGGGGGCCTACAATGAGCAGTTCTTC. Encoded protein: CASGSTLAGAYNEQFF.

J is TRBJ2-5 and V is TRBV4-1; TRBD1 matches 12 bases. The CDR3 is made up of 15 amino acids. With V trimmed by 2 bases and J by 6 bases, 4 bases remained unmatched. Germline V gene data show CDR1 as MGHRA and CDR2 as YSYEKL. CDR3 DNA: TGCGCCAGCAGCCAACCGGGACAGGGGGCGAAGACCCAGTACTTC. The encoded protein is CASSQPGQGAKTQYF.

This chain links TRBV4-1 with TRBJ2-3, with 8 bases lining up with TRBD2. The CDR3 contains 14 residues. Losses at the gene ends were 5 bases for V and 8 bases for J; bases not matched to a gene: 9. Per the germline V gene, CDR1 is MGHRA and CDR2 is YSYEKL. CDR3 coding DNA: TGCGCCAGCAGCTCAGGGCCCCGGGAGGGTACGCAGTATTTT. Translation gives CASSSGPREGTQYF.